A single T cell receptor (beta chain) is shown here with its context. Its antigen is currently unknown. The study ran its PCR with 60 Vbeta and 13 Jbeta primers. Using immunoSEQ multiplex PCR, the repertoire was profiled, and TCRdb retains in-frame clones only, with some absent. The table lists around 150,000 clones, 61% of them singletons, with around 1.9% in the top ten. The data stem from a study of cytomegalovirus exposure and HLA in healthy donors. General observations from the study: Reportedly, HLA-A and HLA-B alleles of most subjects were accurately predicted from TCR beta. Clonal expansion, a later analysis showed, was greater in HLA-associated TCR beta chains than in equally common others.

The CDR3 is 14 residues long. The germline V and J ends were trimmed by 8 bases and 4 bases, with 18 bases remaining between them. CDR1 MNHNS and CDR2 SASEGT come from the germline V gene. Sequencing was done on a sample of PBMCs. The chain recombines TRBV6-1 with TRBJ2-7; possible D gene TRBD1, 6 bases. The source of this sequence is a male donor in good health and CMV-seronegative. The CDR3 DNA follows: TGTGCCAGCCTCTCAGGACAGATCGGGTACGAGCAGTACTTC. Its protein product is CASLSGQIGYEQYF.